This T cell receptor (beta chain) was profiled in a study of post-analysis software for immune sequencing data. Across the study: Relapsing-remitting, secondary progressive and progressive-relapsing forms made up the multiple sclerosis disease courses. Notes on the study in general: When compared against controls, multiple sclerosis patients showed significantly lower normalized Chao1 diversity.

Libraries were made from TCR beta cDNA, and they carried unique molecular identifiers. Using its own MiXCR run on the PCR reads, TCRdb lists one record per CDR3 protein. Here the sample spans some 500,000 distinct CDR3 sequences, roughly 45% being singletons. Details on this clonotype: Its antigen is not identified.

This receptor was obtained from a girl aged 10-17 years with multiple sclerosis. The sequencing sample was made of blood.

CDR3 nucleotide sequence: TGTGCCAGCCCCCCGGACTCCTACAATGAGCAGTTCTTC. Its protein product is CASPPDSYNEQFF. The chain combines TRBV6-1 with TRBJ2-1; D remains ambiguous. The ends were cut back, 8 bases at V and 0 bases at J, with 8 bases in the middle. CDR1 and CDR2 (germline): MNHNS, SASEGT. CDR3 size: 13 residues.